This T cell receptor beta chain was observed in a study of T cell responses to AZD1222 COVID-19 vaccine. In the study overall: Second doses that came at about 4 or about 12 weeks were put together. Overall study findings and caveats: Repertoire collection took place solely once the T cell response had peaked. Spike-specific TCR breadth and depth went up after people got two AZD1222 doses.

Here immunoSEQ multiplex PCR was the method, and the copy in TCRdb shows in-frame clones only, minus some. Of some 190,000 clones listed, 85% to 95% are singletons. The sample holds one count of this clone. Its antigen remains unidentified. Here the sequenced sample was peripheral blood, taken on day 0 of AZD1222 vaccination. This clonotype was sampled from an adult in good health.

CDR3 sequence: CASSLGGGNYGYTF. CDR3 DNA: TGTGCCAGCAGCTTAGGAGGGGGTAACTATGGCTACACCTTC. The chain carries TRBV7-2 and TRBJ1-2; D might be TRBD1 (6 bases). This CDR3 is 14 amino acids long. V was cut by 1 base and J by 1 base, with 7 bases left in between. Germline V lookup: CDR1 SGHTA, CDR2 FQGNSA.